The clone carrying this TCR beta chain was counted once. No antigen is known for it. These data are taken from a study of T cell responses to AZD1222 COVID-19 vaccine. Sequenced by immunoSEQ multiplex PCR; TCRdb stores in-frame clones only, minus some. The table lists about 150,000 clones, 86% of them singletons. General study results and limits: Reports indicate that nearly half of spike-specific TCRs are directed at unmutated variant regions. Only five or six individuals given AZD1222 were seropositive at baseline. Donor demographics were predominantly white British with a female majority; clonal diversity may be underestimated. Recipients of two AZD1222 doses showed rising Spike-specific TCR breadth and depth.

V shed 4 bases and J 2 bases; nucleotides not matched to a gene: 5. CDR1 is SGHRS, CDR2 YFSETQ, per germline. The CDR3 length is 15 residues. The sequencing here drew on peripheral blood, taken on day 0 of MenACWY control vaccination. The receptor was isolated from an adult in good health. The gene calls are TRBV5-1 and TRBJ2-1; 8 bases align to TRBD1. CDR3 bases: TGCGCCAGCAGCGTTACAGGGGGGCCCTACAATGAGCAGTTCTTC. Its protein is CASSVTGGPYNEQFF. Supplemented by reference TRBV5-1 and TRBJ2-1, the full variable domain reads KAGVTQTPRYLIKTRGQQVTLSCSPISGHRSVSWYQQTPGQGLQFLFEYFSETQRNKGNFPGRFSGRQFSNSRSEMNVSTLELGDSALYLCASSVTGGPYNEQFFGPGTRLTVL.